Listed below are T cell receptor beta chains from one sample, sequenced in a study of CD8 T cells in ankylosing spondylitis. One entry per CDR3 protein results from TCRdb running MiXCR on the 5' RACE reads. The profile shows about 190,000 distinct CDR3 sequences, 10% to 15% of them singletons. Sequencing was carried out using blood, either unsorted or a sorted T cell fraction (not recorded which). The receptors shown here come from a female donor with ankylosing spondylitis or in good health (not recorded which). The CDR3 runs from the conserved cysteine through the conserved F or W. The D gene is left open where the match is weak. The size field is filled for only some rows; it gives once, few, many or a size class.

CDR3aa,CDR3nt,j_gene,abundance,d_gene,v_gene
CASSLNSGSENEQYF,TGCGCCAGCAGCTTGAATTCAGGGTCTGAGAACGAGCAGTACTTC,TRBJ2-7,many,-,TRBV5-1
CASSPDRVDNEQFF,TGTGCCAGCAGCCCTGACAGGGTTGACAATGAGCAGTTCTTC,TRBJ2-1,many,TRBD1,TRBV7-9
CASSGRFIDEQFF,TGTGCCAGCAGCGGGAGGTTCATAGATGAGCAGTTCTTC,TRBJ2-1,-,TRBD2,TRBV6-2/TRBV6-3
CASSLGGDRVDTQYF,TGTGCCAGCAGTTTAGGGGGTGACCGTGTAGATACGCAGTATTTT,TRBJ2-3,many,-,TRBV12-3/TRBV12-4
CSASRGTQPQHF,TGCAGTGCTAGTCGGGGGACTCAGCCCCAGCATTTT,TRBJ1-5,few,-,TRBV20-1
CSARGAGENGEQFF,TGCAGTGCTAGAGGGGCGGGAGAAAATGGTGAGCAGTTCTTC,TRBJ2-1,-,TRBD2,TRBV20-1
CASSFGTSGPHTDTQYF,TGCGCCAGCAGCTTCGGTACTAGCGGGCCCCACACAGATACGCAGTATTTT,TRBJ2-3,few,TRBD2,TRBV5-1
CASSHPRGSVNTGELFF,TGTGCCAGCAGCCACCCCCGGGGTAGCGTTAACACCGGGGAGCTGTTTTTT,TRBJ2-2,many,-,TRBV3-1
CASSHLPGQGQETQYF,TGCGCCAGCAGCCACCTTCCGGGACAGGGCCAAGAGACCCAGTACTTC,TRBJ2-5,-,TRBD1,TRBV4-1
CSARSWSSYNEQFF,TGCAGTGCCAGGAGCTGGAGCTCCTACAATGAGCAGTTCTTC,TRBJ2-1,-,-,TRBV20-1
CATSQDPSGSYEQYF,TGTGCCACCTCCCAAGATCCTAGCGGGAGCTACGAGCAGTACTTC,TRBJ2-7,-,TRBD2,TRBV3-1
CSARDPIRRNQPQHF,TGCAGTGCTAGAGATCCGATAAGACGCAATCAGCCCCAGCATTTT,TRBJ1-5,many,-,TRBV20-1
CASSLFTGELFF,TGCGCCAGCAGCTTATTCACCGGGGAGCTGTTTTTT,TRBJ2-2,many,-,TRBV5-1
CASSLMISGANVLTF,TGCGCCAGCAGCCTAATGATCTCTGGGGCCAACGTCCTGACTTTC,TRBJ2-6,-,-,TRBV5-1
CASSLRIQGQTGELFF,TGCGCCAGCAGCTTGAGGATACAGGGGCAAACCGGGGAGCTGTTTTTT,TRBJ2-2,many,TRBD1,TRBV5-1
CATSRGATSNEQFF,TGTGCCACCAGCAGAGGTGCGACTAGTAATGAGCAGTTCTTC,TRBJ2-1,few,-,TRBV15
CASNMGWGSSYEQYF,TGTGCCAGCAACATGGGATGGGGGTCCTCCTACGAGCAGTACTTC,TRBJ2-7,many,-,TRBV6-2/TRBV6-3
CAIEGAANEKLFF,TGTGCCATAGAGGGGGCGGCTAATGAAAAACTGTTTTTT,TRBJ1-4,-,TRBD1,TRBV7-9
CASSFITGHTNTEAFF,TGTGCCAGCAGTTTCATAACGGGACATACGAACACTGAAGCTTTCTTT,TRBJ1-1,many,-,TRBV12-3/TRBV12-4
CASGRASETYEQYF,TGTGCCAGCGGGCGGGCTAGCGAAACCTACGAGCAGTACTTC,TRBJ2-7,-,-,TRBV27
CASSLQGHTYNEQFF,TGTGCCAGCAGTTTACAGGGGCACACCTACAATGAGCAGTTCTTC,TRBJ2-1,many,-,TRBV28
CSARNIHRSGPETQYF,TGCAGTGCTAGAAACATACATAGATCTGGTCCAGAGACCCAGTACTTC,TRBJ2-5,many,-,TRBV20-1
CASSDQNIQYF,TGTGCCAGCAGCGACCAAAACATTCAGTACTTC,TRBJ2-4,-,-,TRBV5-6
CSAPPYGSNSDTQYF,TGCAGTGCCCCGCCTTACGGGAGTAACTCAGATACGCAGTATTTT,TRBJ2-3,many,-,TRBV20-1
CASRTGSHQETQYF,TGTGCCAGCAGGACAGGGTCCCACCAAGAGACCCAGTACTTC,TRBJ2-5,few,TRBD1,TRBV12-3/TRBV12-4
CASSRGEGAATGELFF,TGTGCCAGCAGCCGAGGGGAGGGGGCGGCCACCGGGGAGCTGTTTTTT,TRBJ2-2,many,-,TRBV4-2
CASSFNSMNTEAFF,TGCGCCAGCAGCTTCAACAGCATGAACACTGAAGCTTTCTTT,TRBJ1-1,many,-,TRBV5-1
CASSQDRVRGGYTF,TGTGCCAGCAGCCAGGACAGGGTGAGAGGTGGCTACACCTTC,TRBJ1-2,many,TRBD1,TRBV3-1
CASSQDLEGEGLNNEQFF,TGCGCCAGCAGCCAAGATCTTGAGGGGGAGGGCCTGAACAATGAGCAGTTCTTC,TRBJ2-1,few,-,TRBV4-3
CAISRTFYEQFF,TGTGCCATCTCCCGGACCTTTTACGAGCAGTTCTTC,TRBJ2-1,medium-sized,-,TRBV10-3
CASSIGTGKNTEAFF,TGTGCCAGCAGCATAGGGACAGGGAAGAACACTGAAGCTTTCTTT,TRBJ1-1,many,TRBD1,TRBV14
CASSLLGGEQYF,TGTGCCAGCAGTTTATTAGGGGGCGAGCAGTACTTC,TRBJ2-7,many,-,TRBV28
CASYGLAASTDTQYF,TGCGCCAGTTATGGACTAGCGGCCTCGACAGATACGCAGTATTTT,TRBJ2-3,many,TRBD2,TRBV5-1
CATSRRTSGRTDTQYF,TGTGCCACCAGCCGCCGGACTAGCGGGAGGACAGATACGCAGTATTTT,TRBJ2-3,few,TRBD2,TRBV15
CASSVETAHPNTGELFF,TGTGCCAGCAGCGTAGAAACAGCCCACCCGAACACCGGGGAGCTGTTTTTT,TRBJ2-2,-,-,TRBV9
CALETAKSNQPQHF,TGTGCCTTAGAGACGGCCAAAAGCAATCAGCCCCAGCATTTT,TRBJ1-5,-,-,TRBV30
CSASGVAGEKLFF,TGCAGTGCTAGCGGGGTGGCAGGAGAAAAACTGTTTTTT,TRBJ1-4,many,-,TRBV20-1
CASSFRDRANTGELFF,TGTGCCAGCTCCTTCCGGGACAGGGCGAACACCGGGGAGCTGTTTTTT,TRBJ2-2,few,TRBD1,TRBV11-1
CAISWDRGESLFF,TGTGCCATCAGTTGGGACAGGGGGGAAAGCCTGTTTTTT,TRBJ1-4,many,TRBD1,TRBV10-3
CASSQGLGLAYEQYF,TGCGCCAGCAGCCAAGGTTTGGGGCTTGCCTACGAGCAGTACTTC,TRBJ2-7,many,-,TRBV4-3
CASSPFPDQPQHF,TGTGCCAGCAGCCCCTTCCCTGATCAGCCCCAGCATTTT,TRBJ1-5,many,-,TRBV7-9
CASSIRAGVEAFF,TGTGCCAGTAGTATTAGGGCCGGAGTTGAAGCTTTCTTT,TRBJ1-1,many,-,TRBV19
CASSLGLLYGYTF,TGTGCCAGCAGTTTAGGGTTGTTATATGGCTACACCTTC,TRBJ1-2,many,-,TRBV12-3/TRBV12-4
CSVDPGTGNGYTF,TGCAGCGTTGACCCCGGGACAGGGAATGGCTACACCTTC,TRBJ1-2,many,TRBD1,TRBV29-1
CASSQEFAIYGYTF,TGTGCCAGCAGTCAGGAGTTTGCCATCTATGGCTACACCTTC,TRBJ1-2,-,-,TRBV12-3/TRBV12-4
CASSQDHGGTHLPVTQYF,TGCGCCAGCAGCCAAGATCACGGAGGGACCCACCTCCCGGTGACCCAGTACTTC,TRBJ2-5,-,-,TRBV4-3
CASSPQGQYF,TGTGCCAGCAGTCCCCAGGGGCAGTACTTC,TRBJ2-7,many,-,TRBV2
CASSLGVSPGQETQYF,TGCGCCAGCAGCTTGGGGGTATCGCCTGGCCAAGAGACCCAGTACTTC,TRBJ2-5,many,-,TRBV5-1
CSAATGGVTGELFF,TGCAGTGCTGCGACAGGGGGCGTTACCGGGGAGCTGTTTTTT,TRBJ2-2,-,TRBD1,TRBV20-1
CASSLVLSVETQYF,TGTGCCAGCAGCTTAGTGTTGAGCGTGGAGACCCAGTACTTC,TRBJ2-5,-,-,TRBV7-8
CASSQGTGNYGYAF,TGCGCCAGCAGCCAAGGGACGGGGAACTATGGCTACGCCTTC,TRBJ1-2,-,-,TRBV5-1
CSVAVDYSNQPQHF,TGCAGCGTTGCAGTAGATTATAGCAATCAGCCCCAGCATTTT,TRBJ1-5,-,-,TRBV29-1
CASSVLAGVSHEQYF,TGCGCCAGCAGTGTGCTAGCGGGAGTCTCCCACGAGCAGTACTTC,TRBJ2-7,-,TRBD2,TRBV5-1
CASPQADTDTQYF,TGTGCCAGCCCACAGGCAGACACAGATACGCAGTATTTT,TRBJ2-3,many,-,TRBV27
CASSRGTGGSYEQYF,TGTGCCAGCAGCCGGGGGACAGGGGGTTCCTACGAGCAGTACTTC,TRBJ2-7,-,TRBD1,TRBV7-2